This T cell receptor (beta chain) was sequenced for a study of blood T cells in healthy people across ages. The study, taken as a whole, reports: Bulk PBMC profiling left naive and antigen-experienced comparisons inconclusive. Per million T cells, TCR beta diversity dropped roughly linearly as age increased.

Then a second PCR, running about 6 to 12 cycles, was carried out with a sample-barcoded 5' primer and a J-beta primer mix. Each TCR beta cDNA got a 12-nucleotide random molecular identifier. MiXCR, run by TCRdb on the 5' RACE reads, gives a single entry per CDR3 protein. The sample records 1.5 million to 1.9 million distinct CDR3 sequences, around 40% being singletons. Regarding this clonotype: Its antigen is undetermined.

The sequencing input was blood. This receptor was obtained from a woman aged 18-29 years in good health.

The CDR3 DNA reads as TGCAGTGCTAGGGGGACTAGCGGGTGTAGCGAGCAGTACTTC. Its protein is CSARGTSGCSEQYF. This rearrangement joins TRBV20-1 to TRBJ2-4; 12 bases are a match to TRBD2. Near its end, the DNA agrees better with TRBJ2-7, so the J call may be wrong. Per germline, CDR1 DFQATT and CDR2 SNEGSKA (reference sequence). The CDR3 consists of 14 residues.